This T cell receptor beta chain comes out of a study of T cell responses to AZD1222 COVID-19 vaccine. Data came from immunoSEQ multiplex PCR; TCRdb stores just in-frame clones and leaves some out. The sample lists about 140,000 clones, 80% to 95% occurring once. CDR3 length: 15 residues. The sample was peripheral blood, taken on day 0 of AZD1222 vaccination. V is TRBV21-1 and J is TRBJ1-5. TRBV21-1 has pseudogene status. The sequence came from an adult in good health. The CDR3 reads CASSSRGPSNQPQHF. As DNA, the CDR3 is TGTGCCAGCAGCAGCCGGGGACCTAGCAATCAGCCCCAGCATTTT.